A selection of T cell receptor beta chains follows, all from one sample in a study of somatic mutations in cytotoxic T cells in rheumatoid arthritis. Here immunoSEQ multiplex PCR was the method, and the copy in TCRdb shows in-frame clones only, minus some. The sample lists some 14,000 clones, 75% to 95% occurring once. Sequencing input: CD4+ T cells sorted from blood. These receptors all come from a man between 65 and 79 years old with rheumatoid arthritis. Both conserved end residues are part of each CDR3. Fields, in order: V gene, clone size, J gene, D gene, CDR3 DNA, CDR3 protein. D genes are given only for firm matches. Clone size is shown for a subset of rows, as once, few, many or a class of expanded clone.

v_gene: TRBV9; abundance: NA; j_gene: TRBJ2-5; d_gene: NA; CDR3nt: TGTGCCAGCAGCGTAGGGCGGGCCCAAGAGACCCAGTACTTC; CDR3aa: CASSVGRAQETQYF
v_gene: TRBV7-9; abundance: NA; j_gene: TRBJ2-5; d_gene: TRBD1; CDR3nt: TGTGCCAGCAGCTTATTCGGGACAGTACGAGAGACCCAGTACTTC; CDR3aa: CASSLFGTVRETQYF
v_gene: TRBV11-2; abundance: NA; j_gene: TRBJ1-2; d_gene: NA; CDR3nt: TGTGCCAGCAGCTTGGGGGGGGGCTCGGGCTACACCTTC; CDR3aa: CASSLGGGSGYTF
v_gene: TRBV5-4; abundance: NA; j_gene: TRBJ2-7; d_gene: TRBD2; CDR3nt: TGTGCCAGCAAAACGGGACTAGCGGAGGCCTACGAGCAGTACTTC; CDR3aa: CASKTGLAEAYEQYF
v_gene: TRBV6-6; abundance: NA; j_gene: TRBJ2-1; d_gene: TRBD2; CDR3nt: TGTGCCAGCAGTTCGGCAGGGAGGGATGAGCAGTTCTTC; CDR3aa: CASSSAGRDEQFF
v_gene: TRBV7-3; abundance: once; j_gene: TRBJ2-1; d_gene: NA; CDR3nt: TGTGCCAGCAGCCCCATTAAAGTCGTATACGGGGGTGAGCAGTTCTTC; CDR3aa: CASSPIKVVYGGEQFF
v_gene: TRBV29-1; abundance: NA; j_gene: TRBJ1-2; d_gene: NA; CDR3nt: TGCAGCGCCGAGCGGGGGGGTGTGGGCTATGGCTACACCTTC; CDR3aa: CSAERGGVGYGYTF
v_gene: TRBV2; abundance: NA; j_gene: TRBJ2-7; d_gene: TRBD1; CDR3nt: TGTGCCAGCAGGGACGACAGGGACGAGCAGTACTTC; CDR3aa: CASRDDRDEQYF
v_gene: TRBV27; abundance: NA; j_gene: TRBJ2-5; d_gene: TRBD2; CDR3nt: TGTGCCAGCAGCCGAGGCAGCGGGAATCAAGAGACCCAGTACTTC; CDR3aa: CASSRGSGNQETQYF
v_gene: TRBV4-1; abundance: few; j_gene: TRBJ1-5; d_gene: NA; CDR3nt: TGCGCCAGCAGCCAAGGGGCCAATGCCCAGGTTAATCAGCCCCAGCATTTT; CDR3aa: CASSQGANAQVNQPQHF
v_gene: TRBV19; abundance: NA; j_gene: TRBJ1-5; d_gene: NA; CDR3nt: TGTGCCAGTAGTATGGGCAGTTATCAGCCCCAGCATTTT; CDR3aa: CASSMGSYQPQHF
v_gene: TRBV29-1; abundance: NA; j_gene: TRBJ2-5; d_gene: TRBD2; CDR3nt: TGCAGCTCGAACGGGAGGGACCAAGAGACCCAGTACTTC; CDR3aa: CSSNGRDQETQYF
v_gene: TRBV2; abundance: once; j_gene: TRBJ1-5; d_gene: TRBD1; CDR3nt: TGTGCCAGCAGTGGAGGGGAACAGGGGGCAGGTCAGCCCCAGCATTTT; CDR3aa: CASSGGEQGAGQPQHF
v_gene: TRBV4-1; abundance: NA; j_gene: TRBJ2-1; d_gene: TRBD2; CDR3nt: TGCGCCAGCAGCCAAGCTGGCGGGAGTCCCTACAATGAGCAGTTCTTC; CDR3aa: CASSQAGGSPYNEQFF
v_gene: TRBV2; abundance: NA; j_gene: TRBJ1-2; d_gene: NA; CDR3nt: TGTGCCAGCAGTGGACAGGTCCAACTCTATGGCTACACCTTC; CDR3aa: CASSGQVQLYGYTF
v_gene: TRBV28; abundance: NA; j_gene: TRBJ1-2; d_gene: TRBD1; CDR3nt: TGTGCCAGCAGTAACCCGACAGGGGTTATGTATGGCTACACCTTC; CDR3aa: CASSNPTGVMYGYTF
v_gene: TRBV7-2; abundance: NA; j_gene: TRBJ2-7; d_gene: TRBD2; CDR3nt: TGTGCCAGCAGCCCCGGCGGCGGGGGGGCCGTAGAGCAGTACTTC; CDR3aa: CASSPGGGGAVEQYF
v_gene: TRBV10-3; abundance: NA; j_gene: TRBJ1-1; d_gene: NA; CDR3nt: TGTGCCATCAGTCCAGGAGGGGCCACTGAAGCTTTCTTT; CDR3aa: CAISPGGATEAFF
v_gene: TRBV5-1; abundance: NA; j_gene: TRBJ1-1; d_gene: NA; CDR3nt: TGCGCCAGCAGCCTCCAGGGGAACACTGAAGCTTTCTTT; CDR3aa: CASSLQGNTEAFF
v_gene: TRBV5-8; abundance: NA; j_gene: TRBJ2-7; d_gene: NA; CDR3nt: TGTGCCAGCTGTCAGGGGCCTACCTACGAGCAGTACTTC; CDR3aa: CASCQGPTYEQYF
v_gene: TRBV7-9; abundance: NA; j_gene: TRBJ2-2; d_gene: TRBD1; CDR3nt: TGTGCCAGCAGGAGACAGGGGGCGGACACCGGGGAGCTGTTTTTT; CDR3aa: CASRRQGADTGELFF
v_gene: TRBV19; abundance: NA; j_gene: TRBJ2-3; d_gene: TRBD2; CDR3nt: TGTGCCAGTAGCGCGAGGCTAGCGGGGTTCACAGATACGCAGTATTTT; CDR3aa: CASSARLAGFTDTQYF
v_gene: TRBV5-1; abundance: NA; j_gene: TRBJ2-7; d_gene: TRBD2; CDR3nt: TGCGCCAGCAGCGCCCTGTCCCGGGGGGCCTACGAGCAGTACTTC; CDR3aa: CASSALSRGAYEQYF
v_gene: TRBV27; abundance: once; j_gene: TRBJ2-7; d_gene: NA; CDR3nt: TGTGCCAGCAGTCGGTCCGGGGTTTCCTACGAGCAGTACTTC; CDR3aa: CASSRSGVSYEQYF
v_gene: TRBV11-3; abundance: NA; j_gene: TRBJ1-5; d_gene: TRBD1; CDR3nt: TGTGCCAGCAGCGAGGACAGGGGGGGTCAGCCCCAGCATTTT; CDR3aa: CASSEDRGGQPQHF
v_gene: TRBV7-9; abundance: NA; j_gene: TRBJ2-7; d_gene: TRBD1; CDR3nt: TGTGCCAGCAGCTTTCAAGGGGGCGTTTACGAGCAGTACTTC; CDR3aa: CASSFQGGVYEQYF
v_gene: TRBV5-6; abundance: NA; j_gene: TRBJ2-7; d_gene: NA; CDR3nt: TGTGCCAGCAGCTTGGAGTTCAGGGACTACGAGCAGTACTTC; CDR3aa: CASSLEFRDYEQYF
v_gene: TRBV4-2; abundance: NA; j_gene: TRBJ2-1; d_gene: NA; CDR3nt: TGTGCCAGCAGCCAAGAATGGGGGGGCTATGAGCAGTTCTTC; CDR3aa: CASSQEWGGYEQFF
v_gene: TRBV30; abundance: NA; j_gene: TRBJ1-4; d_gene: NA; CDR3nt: TGTGCCTGGAGCTTGCCGGGAGCCCTCGGAAACTGGCTGTTTTTT; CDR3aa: CAWSLPGALGNWLFF
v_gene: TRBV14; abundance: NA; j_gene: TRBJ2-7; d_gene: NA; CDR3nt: TGTGCCAGCAGCCAGAGTGGGGCAGGCCTCTACGAGCAGTACTTC; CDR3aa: CASSQSGAGLYEQYF
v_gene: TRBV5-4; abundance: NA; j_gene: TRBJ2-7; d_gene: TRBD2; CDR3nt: TGTGCCAGCAGCCCGACTAGCGGGGGACCCTACGAGCAGTACTTC; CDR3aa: CASSPTSGGPYEQYF
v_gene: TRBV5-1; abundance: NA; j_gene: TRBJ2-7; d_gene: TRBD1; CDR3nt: TGCGCCAGCAGCCCCGTGCCAGGGACAGGGATCTACGAGCAGTACTTC; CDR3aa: CASSPVPGTGIYEQYF
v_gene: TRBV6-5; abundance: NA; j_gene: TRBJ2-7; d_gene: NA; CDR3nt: TGTGCCAGCAGTTACTCGGGGGGAGTCGAGCAGTACTTC; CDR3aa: CASSYSGGVEQYF
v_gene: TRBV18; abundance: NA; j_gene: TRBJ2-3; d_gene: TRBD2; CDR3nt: TGTGCCAGCTCACCACCGGGACTAGCGGGGGGCACAGATACGCAGTATTTT; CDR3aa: CASSPPGLAGGTDTQYF
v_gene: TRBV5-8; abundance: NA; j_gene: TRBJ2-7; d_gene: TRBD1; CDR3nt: TGTGCCAGCAGCCACCGGACAGGAGTACCCTACGAGCAGTACTTC; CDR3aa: CASSHRTGVPYEQYF
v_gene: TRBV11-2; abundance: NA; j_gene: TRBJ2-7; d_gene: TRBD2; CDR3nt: TGTGCCAGCAGGTACGGGACTAGCGTTTCCTACGAGCAGTACTTC; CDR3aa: CASRYGTSVSYEQYF
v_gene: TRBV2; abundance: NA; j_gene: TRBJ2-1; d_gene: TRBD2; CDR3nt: TGTGCCAGCAGGTGGGAGGGCACCTACAATGAGCAGTTCTTC; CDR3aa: CASRWEGTYNEQFF
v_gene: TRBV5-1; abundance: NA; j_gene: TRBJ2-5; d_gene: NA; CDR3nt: TGCGCCAGCAGCTTGGCCAGGGGACAACTCTGGGGAGAGACCCAGTACTTC; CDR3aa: CASSLARGQLWGETQYF
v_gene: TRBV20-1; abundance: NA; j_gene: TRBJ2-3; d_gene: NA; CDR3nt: TGCAGTGCTAAGAATCAGGATACGCAGTATTTT; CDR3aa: CSAKNQDTQYF
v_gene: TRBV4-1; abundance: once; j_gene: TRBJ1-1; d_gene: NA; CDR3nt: TGCGCCAGCAGCCAAATGGGGTCAAAGGGGGGGACTGAAGCTTTCTTT; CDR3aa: CASSQMGSKGGTEAFF